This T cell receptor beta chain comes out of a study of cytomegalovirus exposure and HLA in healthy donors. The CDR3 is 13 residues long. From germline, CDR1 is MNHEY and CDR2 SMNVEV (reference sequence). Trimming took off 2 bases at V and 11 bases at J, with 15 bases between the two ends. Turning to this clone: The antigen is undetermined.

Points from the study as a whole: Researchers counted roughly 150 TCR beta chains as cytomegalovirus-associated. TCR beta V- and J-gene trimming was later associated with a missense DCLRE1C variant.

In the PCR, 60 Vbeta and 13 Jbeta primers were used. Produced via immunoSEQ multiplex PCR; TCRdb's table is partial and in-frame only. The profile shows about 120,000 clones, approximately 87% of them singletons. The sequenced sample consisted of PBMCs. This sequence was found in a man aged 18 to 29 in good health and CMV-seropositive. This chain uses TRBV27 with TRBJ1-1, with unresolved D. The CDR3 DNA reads TGTGCCAGCAGTTTAGGGTTCACCTCGAGGGCTTTCTTT. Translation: CASSLGFTSRAFF.